Listed below are T cell receptor beta chains from one sample, sequenced in a study of T-cell memory formation after mild COVID-19. TCRdb re-analysed the 5' RACE reads in MiXCR, keeping a single row per CDR3 protein. The sample shows 100,000 to 130,000 distinct CDR3 sequences, approximately 15% of them seen only once. Sequenced input: PBMCs or a T cell subset sorted from them (not recorded which). The receptors originated from a man aged 18 to 29 who had mild COVID-19 (a few samples of this study predate the infection). Cell type and time point are not known. Each CDR3 is given with its conserved first and last residue. D genes are given only for firm matches. A row's size may be missing; if present it is once, few, many or a size class.

size,J,V,D,DNA,CDR3
.,TRBJ2-3,TRBV20-1,.,TGCAGTGCTCCTTCAGCCGGAGGCACAGATACGCAGTATTTT,CSAPSAGGTDTQYF
few,TRBJ1-2,TRBV6-5,.,TGTGCCAGCAGTTACTCTCCCAGTCTGGGCTACACCTTC,CASSYSPSLGYTF
few,TRBJ2-3,TRBV30,TRBD2,TGTGCCTGGGCTAGACTAGCGGAGAAGTATTTT,CAWARLAEKYF
few,TRBJ2-1,TRBV4-3,.,TGCGCCAGCAGCCAAGATCTAGACAATGAGCAGTTCTTC,CASSQDLDNEQFF
.,TRBJ1-2,TRBV28,TRBD1,TGTGCCAGCAGTGAACAGGGGAACTATGGCTACACCTTC,CASSEQGNYGYTF
.,TRBJ2-3,TRBV29-1,.,TGCAGCGTTGACGCAGGGAGTGTTGGGGATACGCAGTATTTT,CSVDAGSVGDTQYF
.,TRBJ2-7,TRBV28,.,TGTGCCAGCAGTTGGGGAGTTTCCTACGAGCAGTACTTC,CASSWGVSYEQYF
few,TRBJ1-4,TRBV11-2,.,TGTGCCAGCAGCAATACAGTTTACTCAACTAATGAAAAACTGTTTTTT,CASSNTVYSTNEKLFF
.,TRBJ1-6,TRBV27,.,TGTGCCAGCAGTCCCCGAGGCAGGAATTCACCCCTCCACTTT,CASSPRGRNSPLHF
few,TRBJ2-5,TRBV6-6,TRBD2,TGTGCCAGCAGTGATCAACTAGCGGGGAATCTCAAGAGACAGTACTTC,CASSDQLAGNLKRQYF
.,TRBJ2-3,TRBV7-2,TRBD1,TGTGCCAGCACCGGGACAGTCTCCACAGATACGCAGTATTTT,CASTGTVSTDTQYF
few,TRBJ2-2,TRBV6-5,.,TGTGCCAGCAGTTACACAAAAACCGGGGAGCTGTTTTTT,CASSYTKTGELFF
.,TRBJ2-1,TRBV7-2,TRBD2,TGTGCCAGCAGCCCAGGGACTAGCGGGGAGTCCTACAATGAGCAGTTCTTC,CASSPGTSGESYNEQFF
.,TRBJ1-2,TRBV7-9,.,TGTGCCAGCAGCCCGGGGAAGCGGGGCTACACCTTC,CASSPGKRGYTF
.,TRBJ1-2,TRBV4-3,.,TGCGCCAGCAGCCAAGATGGGGTTGGGGCTAACTATGGCTACACCTTC,CASSQDGVGANYGYTF
.,TRBJ2-2,TRBV4-2,.,TGTGCCAGCAGCCAAGATAGGCAGTCTCTGGCCGGGGAGCTGTTTTTT,CASSQDRQSLAGELFF
.,TRBJ1-1,TRBV20-1,.,TGCAGTGCTAGTACGGGGGACACTGAAGCTTTCTTT,CSASTGDTEAFF
.,TRBJ1-5,TRBV4-2,.,TGTGCCAGCAGCCAAGAAAGCGAACGTGCGGGGTATCAGCCCCAGCATTTT,CASSQESERAGYQPQHF
.,TRBJ2-3,TRBV27,.,TGTGCCAGCACCAAGGGACTCTTCACAGATACGCAGTATTTT,CASTKGLFTDTQYF
few,TRBJ2-1,TRBV29-1,TRBD2,TGCAGCGTTGAAGCCCGGACTAGCGGGAGAACATCCTACAATGAGCAGTTCTTC,CSVEARTSGRTSYNEQFF
few,TRBJ1-2,TRBV29-1,.,TGCAGCGTTCAAGAGTATGGCTACACCTTC,CSVQEYGYTF
.,TRBJ2-7,TRBV29-1,.,TGCAGCGCTAACCCAGGGGCGGGTTACGAGCAGTACTTC,CSANPGAGYEQYF
many,TRBJ2-1,TRBV9,TRBD2,TGTGCCAGCAGTGGGAGCGGGGGATACAATGAGCAGTTCTTC,CASSGSGGYNEQFF
few,TRBJ2-5,TRBV11-2,.,TGTGCCAGCAGCCGAGACTCAGGGACCCAGTACTTC,CASSRDSGTQYF
few,TRBJ2-5,TRBV3-1,TRBD2,TGTGCCAGCAGCCATGCGGGGGGGCCTATTGAGACCCAGTACTTC,CASSHAGGPIETQYF
.,TRBJ2-7,TRBV5-1,.,TGCGCCAGCAGCTTGGAGCACCCACCGAAGGACGAGCAGTACTTC,CASSLEHPPKDEQYF
.,TRBJ2-3,TRBV7-9,.,TGTGCCAGCAGCGACCGACAGGGAGGGGCAGATACGCAGTATTTT,CASSDRQGGADTQYF
few,TRBJ2-1,TRBV10-3,.,TGTGCCATCAGTGACATGGGCTCCTACAATGAGCAGTTCTTC,CAISDMGSYNEQFF
.,TRBJ1-2,TRBV24-1,.,TGTGCCACCAGTGAAGGGACACAATCATACTATGGCTACACCTTC,CATSEGTQSYYGYTF
.,TRBJ1-2,TRBV18,.,TGTGCCAGCTCACCCGAGGGAACTTACTATGGCTACACCTTC,CASSPEGTYYGYTF
.,TRBJ1-5,TRBV15,.,TGTGCCACCAGCAGGAAGGACTATCAGCCCCAGCATTTT,CATSRKDYQPQHF
few,TRBJ2-1,TRBV20-1,TRBD2,TGCAGTGCTAGAGATCTCGGGGTAGCGGGCAATGAGCAGTTCTTC,CSARDLGVAGNEQFF
.,TRBJ2-2,TRBV29-1,.,TGCAGCGTTGAAGAGGGTTTTCACACCGGGGAGCTGTTTTTT,CSVEEGFHTGELFF
few,TRBJ1-1,TRBV15,.,TGTGCCACCAGCAGAGTTCGGCGGTTAATCACTGAAGCTTTCTTT,CATSRVRRLITEAFF
.,TRBJ2-3,TRBV5-6,TRBD1,TGTGCCAGCAGCTTGGGGACAGGGTGGACTGGCACAGATACGCAGTATTTT,CASSLGTGWTGTDTQYF